The rows below give T cell receptor beta chains drawn from one sample of a study of shared clonotypes between healthy human individuals. Assay: immunoSEQ multiplex PCR; the TCRdb copy retains only in-frame clones and omits some. In the table there are about 580,000 clones, 98% of which are singletons. The sequenced material came from naive CD8+ T cells sorted from blood. Receptors originate from a man aged 30 to 45 in good health. Each CDR3 is given with its conserved first and last residue. The D gene is left open where the match is weak.

V gene	J gene	D gene	CDR3 protein
TRBV4-2	TRBJ1-5	TRBD1	CASSQMTGDQPQHF
TRBV7-9	TRBJ2-1	TRBD2	CASSLVAGGHNEQFF
TRBV5-1	TRBJ1-1	.	CASSFEGNGQDTEAFF
TRBV11-2	TRBJ1-4	TRBD1	CASSPSPGTGTSNEKLFF
TRBV9	TRBJ2-7	.	CASSAIGQEEQYF
TRBV10-3	TRBJ2-1	TRBD2	CAISNLAGVLNEQFF
TRBV5-1	TRBJ2-7	.	CASRAGLTYEQYF
TRBV4-1	TRBJ2-5	.	CASSQATTATQETQYF
TRBV5-1	TRBJ2-1	.	CASGTAITGEGKGEQFF
TRBV27	TRBJ2-6	.	CASSLLLSGANVLTF
TRBV11-2	TRBJ2-2	.	CASSLWGHKNTGELFF
TRBV30	TRBJ2-3	.	CAWSVPPSGGTDTQYF
TRBV27	TRBJ2-7	TRBD1	CASSFTGTGVTYEQYF
TRBV5-6	TRBJ2-7	TRBD1	CASSLADRGPHEQYF
TRBV6-1	TRBJ1-2	.	CASSEAWKANYGYTF
TRBV13	TRBJ1-3	.	CASSLWQDYGNTIYF
TRBV7-9	TRBJ2-4	.	CASSLGLLAKNIQYF
TRBV28	TRBJ2-7	TRBD1	CASSSSGTGVREQYF
TRBV7-9	TRBJ2-1	TRBD2	CASSKGLAYYNEQFF
TRBV4-1	TRBJ2-7	TRBD1	CASSQNRGLTYEQYF
TRBV11-3	TRBJ2-1	.	CASSLHLGLNNEQFF
TRBV5-1	TRBJ2-2	.	CASSLIVARTGELFF
TRBV6-5	TRBJ2-7	TRBD1	CASSWGTGGYEQYF
TRBV29-1	TRBJ2-1	TRBD2	CSVVGTSGSNYNEQFF
TRBV4-2	TRBJ2-1	.	CASSQDFHDYNEQFF
TRBV27	TRBJ2-7	.	CASRDPRRYEQYF
TRBV14	TRBJ2-7	.	CASSESSYEQYF
TRBV5-1	TRBJ2-3	.	CASSPGVSGTDTQYF
TRBV19	TRBJ2-1	TRBD2	CASSTVPGLAEVSSYNEQFF